The 20 T cell receptor beta chains in this list originate from one sample, sequenced in a study of response to subunit inactivated influenza vaccine. Each CDR3 protein is one row after TCRdb ran MiXCR on the RT-PCR reads. The sample yields about 520,000 distinct CDR3 sequences, approximately 7.2% seen once. Sequenced here: PBMCs from blood, sampled approximately 25 months after vaccination. These receptors all come from a man in his fifties or sixties who received an inactivated influenza vaccine.

This clonotype occurred a few times. J is TRBJ2-2 and V is TRBV20-1; 13 bases are shared with TRBD2. The CDR3 runs to 14 residues. Germline V lookup: CDR1 DFQATT, CDR2 SNEGSKA (reference sequence). J gave up 8 bases and V 6 bases, and 6 bases lay outside the gene matches. The CDR3 region has the DNA TGCAGTGCCCGACTAGCGGGAGGAATGGGGGAGCTGTTTTTT. Encoded protein: CSARLAGGMGELFF.

Remarks on this clonotype: A much larger clonotype is one base distant, so this may be a read error. No conserved phenylalanine or tryptophan is present at the end of the CDR3, so a read error is the likely explanation. The genes are TRBV20-1 and TRBJ2-7; the match to TRBD2 covers 8 bases. The CDR3 spans 18 residues. The germline V gene encodes CDR1 DFQATT and CDR2 SNEGSKA (reference sequence). Trimming at V came to 3 bases and at J to 3 bases, leaving 19 bases not matched to a gene. CDR3 region: CSASSRALESGRYYEQYL. In nucleotides, the CDR3 is TGCAGTGCTAGTTCGAGGGCCTTGGAGAGCGGGAGATACTACGAGCAGTACCTC.

This clonotype was counted many times. V and J are TRBV5-5 and TRBJ2-2; D is unresolved. The CDR3 has 15 amino acids. V lost 0 bases to trimming and J lost 5 bases, with 11 bases between them. CDR1 is SGHKS, CDR2 YYEKEE, per germline (reference sequence). For the CDR3, the DNA is TGTGCCAGCAGCTTGGATACAATAAGAACCGGGGAGCTGTTTTTT. This codes for CASSLDTIRTGELFF.

This sequence joins TRBV20-1 and TRBJ2-1; the D is unclear. The CDR3 is 12 residues long. Germline CDR1 reads DFQATT; CDR2 reads SNEGSKA (reference sequence). Trimming left V 6 bases short and J 4 bases short, with 10 bases between. CDR3 amino acids: CSATHKYNEQFF. CDR3 DNA sequence: TGCAGTGCCACACACAAATACAATGAGCAGTTCTTC.

This clonotype appeared a few times. The V gene is TRBV27, the J gene TRBJ2-1; 8 nucleotides agree with TRBD2. Looked up from germline, CDR1 is MNHEY and CDR2 is SMNVEV (reference sequence). The CDR3 runs to 15 residues. J lost 12 bases, V lost 1 base, and 11 bases had no gene match. The CDR3 bases are TGTGCCAGCAGTTTATATATGGGGGCTAGCGGGTGGCAGTTCTTC. Its protein is CASSLYMGASGWQFF.

The chain has TRBV3-1 and TRBJ2-1, with D perhaps matching TRBD1 or TRBD2 (6 bases each). V lost 2 bases to trimming and J lost 1 base, with 15 bases between them. Germline CDR1 is LGHDT and CDR2 is YNNKEL (reference sequence). This CDR3 is 17 amino acids long. The CDR3 DNA follows: TGTGCCAGCAGCCAACCACTGACGGGGGCTTCCTACAATGAGCAGTTCTTC. As protein: CASSQPLTGASYNEQFF.

This clonotype has only a few counts. The chain recombines TRBV29-1 with TRBJ2-7; D may be TRBD1 (6 bases). Germline V gene data show CDR1 as SQVTM and CDR2 as ANQGSEA. The CDR3 is 15 residues long. Trimming shortened V by 1 base and J by 0 bases, and 13 bases separated the two germline ends. This chain's CDR3 is CSVEVNRVSSYEQYF. CDR3 bases: TGCAGCGTTGAAGTTAACAGGGTAAGCTCCTACGAGCAGTACTTC.

This chain uses TRBV5-6 with TRBJ1-1; tentatively, D is TRBD1 (5 bases). This CDR3 spans 14 amino acids. Trimming took 1 base from V and 1 from J, leaving 8 bases between them. The V gene's germline CDR1 is SGHDT and CDR2 YYEEEE. The CDR3 nucleotides read TGTGCCAGCAGCTTGCCACAGGCGAACACTGAAGCTTTCTTT. Translating it yields CASSLPQANTEAFF.

CDR3 in DNA: TGCAGTGCTTGGACACCCAATTCACCCCTCCACTTT. Its protein is CSAWTPNSPLHF. This chain connects TRBV20-1 to TRBJ1-6; possibly TRBD1 for D (5 bases). The V gene's germline CDR1 is DFQATT and CDR2 SNEGSKA (reference sequence). The germline V and J ends were trimmed by 5 bases and 7 bases, with 9 bases remaining between them. This CDR3 is built from 12 residues.

In its sample, this clonotype was seen a few times. J is TRBJ2-2 and V is TRBV11-1; no reliable D call. The ends were cut back, 6 bases at V and 8 bases at J, with 10 bases in the middle. This CDR3 spans 12 amino acids. Germline V gene sequence: CDR1 SGHAT, CDR2 FQDESV (reference sequence). CDR3 sequence reads: CASSPLEGELFF. CDR3 coding DNA: TGTGCCAGCAGTCCCCTAGAGGGGGAGCTGTTTTTT.

This clonotype was picked up a small number of times. The V gene is TRBV30, the J gene TRBJ2-3, with D maybe TRBD2 (5 bases). The V end was cut by 4 bases, the J end by 2 bases, with 13 bases between. The germline gives CDR1 GTSNPN, CDR2 SVGIG (reference sequence). The CDR3 covers 14 residues. The CDR3 loop is CAWTVARNTDTQYF. CDR3 sequence (DNA): TGTGCCTGGACGGTAGCGCGGAACACAGATACGCAGTATTTT.

This clonotype turned up a few times. The chain has TRBV12-3 or TRBV12-4 and TRBJ1-4; unclear D gene. Trimming shortened V by 2 bases and J by 2 bases, and 9 bases separated the two germline ends. The CDR3 extends over 15 amino acids. CDR3 in amino acids: CASSLTPGTNEKLFF. The CDR3 coding sequence is TGTGCCAGCAGTTTAACTCCAGGCACTAATGAAAAACTGTTTTTT.

This clonotype has just a few counts. This sequence joins TRBV6-1 and TRBJ2-5; TRBD2 agrees at 10 bases. Germline V lookup: CDR1 MNHNS, CDR2 SASEGT. V dropped 4 bases and J dropped 1; count of bases not matched to a gene: 6. The CDR3 is made up of 16 amino acids. CDR3 DNA sequence: TGTGCCAGCAGTGCCCTTAGCGGGGGGCCCCAAGAGACCCAGTACTTC. This encodes CASSALSGGPQETQYF.

The rearrangement uses TRBV28 and TRBJ2-7; 14 positions agree with TRBD2. The CDR3 length is 15 residues. V gave up 6 bases and J gave up 4 bases; unmatched junction bases: 5. Germline values: CDR1 MDHEN, CDR2 SYDVKM. The CDR3 DNA sequence: TGTGCCAGCAGGCAAGGACTAGCGGGGGGATACGAGCAGTACTTC. It is translated as CASRQGLAGGYEQYF. Based on the CDR3 plus reference TRBV28 and TRBJ2-7, the full variable domain is DVKVTQSSRYLVKRTGEKVFLECVQDMDHENMFWYRQDPGLGLRLIYFSYDVKMKEKGDIPEGYSVSREKKERFSLILESASTNQTSMYLCASRQGLAGGYEQYFGPGTRLTVT.

This clonotype was counted a few times. The chain joins TRBV12-3 or TRBV12-4 to TRBJ2-2, with 10 positions matching TRBD1. V shed 7 bases, J shed 5 bases, and the junction held 7 bases outside the gene matches. The CDR3 is 15 amino acids. CDR3 amino acids: CASTWDRGGTGELFF. CDR3 nucleotides: TGTGCCAGCACCTGGGACAGGGGAGGTACCGGGGAGCTGTTTTTT.

This clonotype was seen a few times. The V and J genes are TRBV7-9 and TRBJ2-3; TRBD2 is a possible D gene (5 bases). The CDR3 is 15 amino acids. V lost 1 base and J 6 bases, leaving 14 bases between the germline ends. The germline V gene has CDR1 SEHNR and CDR2 FQNEAQ (reference sequence). Here the CDR3 reads CASSLVSRAQDTQYF. The CDR3, as DNA: TGTGCCAGCAGCTTAGTGTCGAGGGCGCAGGATACGCAGTATTTT.

This clonotype was picked up many times. V and J are TRBV10-3 and TRBJ2-1, with 7 positions matching TRBD2. Germline CDR1 ENHRY, CDR2 SYGVKD. The CDR3 consists of 14 residues. Trimming removed 4 bases from V and 3 bases from J; junction bases left unmatched: 3. CDR3 sequence: CAISVGRDYNEQFF. The DNA of the CDR3 is TGTGCCATCAGTGTAGGGAGGGACTACAATGAGCAGTTCTTC.

This clonotype has at least ten counts. The chain has TRBV7-2 and TRBJ1-1; D uncertain. Trimming shortened V by 4 bases and J by 6 bases, and 12 bases separated the two germline ends. The CDR3 covers 13 residues. The germline CDR1 and CDR2 sequences are SGHTA and FQGNSA. The CDR3 DNA reads TGTGCCAGCAGCTATACAAGAACAGCTGAAGCTTTCTTT. It codes for CASSYTRTAEAFF.

This clonotype was seen only a few times. The chain joins TRBV20-1 to TRBJ2-1, with D maybe TRBD1 (6 bases). Germline-derived CDR1 and CDR2 are DFQATT and SNEGSKA (reference sequence). The CDR3 loop spans 14 amino acids. Trimming shortened V by 6 bases and J by 9 bases, and 21 bases separated the two germline ends. The CDR3 spells CSAEAGTTMGEQFF. For the CDR3, the DNA is TGCAGTGCGGAAGCCGGGACAACCATGGGTGAGCAGTTCTTC.

This clonotype has just a few counts. V gene TRBV6-1 combines with J gene TRBJ1-1, with D possibly TRBD1 on 5 matching bases. Germline assignment: CDR1 MNHNS and CDR2 SASEGT. The CDR3 consists of 14 residues. V gave up 6 bases and J gave up 5 bases, with 16 bases separating them. The CDR3 DNA reads as TGTGCCAGCAGGAATGCGGGGCAGGGTACTGAAGCTTTCTTT. This gives the protein CASRNAGQGTEAFF.